These 12 T cell receptor beta chains were sequenced from one sample in a study of T cell responses to AZD1222 COVID-19 vaccine. Only in-frame clones appear in the TCRdb table, and some are missing; sequencing was by immunoSEQ multiplex PCR. The repertoire consists of more than 60,000 clones, with around 90% occurring once and the leading ten covering about 23%. The input for sequencing was peripheral blood, taken on day 0 of AZD1222 vaccination. These receptors were obtained from an adult in good health.

V gene TRBV2 combines with J gene TRBJ2-7; a weak D match, TRBD2 (7 bases). Germline CDR1 and CDR2: SNHLY and FYNNEI. The CDR3 runs to 15 residues. The V gene lost 6 bases and the J gene lost 3 bases, with 18 bases spanning the gap. The CDR3 DNA is TGTGCCAGCAGGGCTCGGGGGGCATTCAACTACGAGCAGTACTTC. It specifies CASRARGAFNYEQYF.

This chain joins TRBV4-1 and TRBJ1-2; D is unresolved. Deletions cut 1 base from V and 4 bases from J, with 13 bases between. From germline, CDR1 is MGHRA and CDR2 YSYEKL. The CDR3 loop spans 15 amino acids. This CDR3 reads CASSQVHQPTYGYTF. The CDR3 region has the DNA TGCGCCAGCAGCCAAGTACACCAACCTACCTATGGCTACACCTTC.

CDR3 in DNA: TGTGCCAGCAGCCCGACCGGGCGGATTTTCTCTGGAAACACCATATATTTT. Translation: CASSPTGRIFSGNTIYF. The chain carries TRBV5-6 and TRBJ1-3; D remains ambiguous. Trimming stripped 4 bases from V and 0 bases from J, with 17 bases between. CDR3 length equals 17 residues. The germline CDR1 and CDR2 sequences are SGHDT and YYEEEE.

The V and J genes are TRBV6-5 and TRBJ2-1, with TRBD2 matching 8 bases. This CDR3 region has 14 residues. J gave up 10 bases and V 5 bases, and 10 bases lay outside the gene matches. The germline CDR1 and CDR2 sequences are MNHEY and SVGAGI. The CDR3 here is CASSQSGTSREQFF. DNA for the CDR3: TGTGCCAGCAGTCAATCAGGGACTAGTCGGGAGCAGTTCTTC.

This chain joins TRBV12-3 or TRBV12-4 and TRBJ1-2; D is unclear. Between the trimmed V and J ends, which lost 1 base and 11 bases, there was a span of 8 bases. The CDR3 totals 11 residues. This CDR3 is CASSLGGQYTF. CDR3 DNA: TGTGCCAGCAGTTTAGGAGGCCAGTACACCTTC.

This clone showed up just once. The chain carries TRBV7-8 and TRBJ1-1; D may be TRBD1 (5 bases). Germline-derived CDR1 and CDR2 are SGHVS and FQNEAQ. The V and J ends lost 3 bases and 10 bases respectively, with 15 bases between them. The CDR3 has 13 amino acids. The CDR3 region is CASSFGGVQGAFF. The CDR3 DNA reads as TGTGCCAGCAGCTTCGGGGGGGTTCAAGGAGCTTTCTTT.

This clone showed up just once. CDR3 sequence reads: CASTGLPGYGYTF. DNA of the CDR3: TGTGCCAGTACCGGACTTCCAGGGTATGGCTACACCTTC. The chain uses TRBV19 and TRBJ1-2, with a tentative D call TRBD1 (5 bases). Germline assignment: CDR1 LNHDA and CDR2 SQIVND (reference sequence). V was pared by 7 bases and J by 5 bases, with 14 bases between. The length of the CDR3 is 13 residues.

The chain uses TRBV6-5 and TRBJ2-7; D possibly corresponds to TRBD2 (7 bases). The germline CDR1 and CDR2 sequences are MNHEY and SVGAGI. The CDR3 is 15 residues long. Trimming left V 7 bases short and J 5 bases short, with 21 bases between. The CDR3 here is CASKTGRGRGHEQYF. CDR3 sequence (DNA): TGTGCCAGCAAAACTGGGAGGGGGAGAGGACACGAGCAGTACTTC.

CDR3 loop: CASSSRQVRNTEAFF. CDR3 nucleotide sequence: TGTGCCAGTAGTAGCAGACAGGTCCGGAACACTGAAGCTTTCTTT. V usage is TRBV19 and J usage is TRBJ1-1, with a tentative D call TRBD1 (6 bases). Germline lookup yields CDR1 LNHDA and CDR2 SQIVND (reference sequence). Trimming took 4 bases from V and 1 from J, leaving 13 bases between them. The CDR3 is 15 amino acids.

CDR3: CASSENFGTASTDTQYF. The CDR3 DNA sequence: TGCGCCAGCAGTGAGAACTTCGGGACAGCTAGCACAGATACGCAGTATTTT. The chain carries TRBV10-2 and TRBJ2-3; 7 bases fit TRBD1. With V trimmed by 2 bases and J by 0 bases, 8 bases remained unmatched. The CDR3 has 17 amino acids. Germline CDR1 is WSHSY and CDR2 is SAAADI.

The chain has TRBV28 and TRBJ2-7; 10 positions match TRBD2. CDR1 and CDR2 from the germline V gene are MDHEN and SYDVKM. Trimming cost V 5 bases and J 4 bases; bases outside gene matches: 14. The CDR3 spans 17 residues. As DNA, the CDR3 is TGTGCCAGCAGTCCTCCCATAGTAAGCGGGAGGGCGTACGAGCAGTACTTC. Residues: CASSPPIVSGRAYEQYF.

This clone was counted once. The J gene is TRBJ1-4, the V gene TRBV3-1 (or the pseudogene TRBV3-2); 8 positions match TRBD1. The length of the CDR3 is 15 residues. Germline CDR1 is LGHDT and CDR2 is YNNKEL (reference sequence). J gave up 6 bases and V 4 bases, and 7 bases lay outside the gene matches. CDR3 protein: CASSPKSRGHEKLFF. The CDR3 DNA is TGTGCCAGCAGCCCTAAGAGCAGGGGGCATGAAAAACTGTTTTTT.